This T cell receptor beta chain was sequenced for a study of human T cells and chemical hapten exposure. The time point denotes: healthy volunteer bleed at 2 weeks. The authors extracted total RNA from unfractionated whole blood. TCRdb recomputed calls from the RACE reads with MiXCR, one row per CDR3 protein. The sample includes 130,000 or so distinct CDR3 sequences, about 8.2% of them seen just once. Sample: whole blood. This sequence originates from a male donor in good health. Some clones in this sample may be carry-over from other donors' samples.

Here the CDR3 DNA reads TGTGCCAGCAGCCGAACCCAGGATCTCACCGGGGAGCTGTTTTTT. Translated: CASSRTQDLTGELFF. The chain links TRBV3-1 to TRBJ2-2, with no clear D. Germline V CDR1 and CDR2: LGHDT, YNNKEL (reference sequence). V gave up 4 bases and J gave up 4 bases, with 13 bases separating them. The length of the CDR3 is 15 residues.